This TCR beta chain was identified during a study of CD8 T cells in ankylosing spondylitis. General study findings and limits: CD8+ by phenotype, disease-linked clones were relatively rare in peripheral blood. In ankylosing spondylitis patients, matched synovial fluid reportedly showed significant enrichment of disease-linked clones. Blood of patients with ankylosing spondylitis appeared to be characterized by a TCR beta motif of eight highly homologous variants.

5'-RACE, quantitative and with molecular barcodes, yielded the TCR beta libraries. TCRdb reanalysed the 5' RACE reads using MiXCR and keeps one entry per CDR3 protein. This sample has about 250,000 distinct CDR3 sequences, with about 20% found just once. A word on this clonotype: The antigen is unknown.

J lost 0 bases, V lost 0 bases, and 6 bases had no gene match. Germline V gives CDR1 SGHAT, CDR2 FQDESV (reference sequence). The CDR3 is made up of 18 amino acids. Sequencing used blood, either unsorted or a sorted T cell fraction (not recorded which). The rearrangement joins TRBV11-1 to TRBJ2-1; 9 bases align to TRBD2. This TCR came from a male donor with ankylosing spondylitis or in good health (not recorded which). For the CDR3, the DNA is TGTGCCAGCAGCTTAGCGGGGCTAGCGGGATCCTCCTACAATGAGCAGTTCTTC. Its protein is CASSLAGLAGSSYNEQFF.